Presented here are 30 T cell receptor beta chains from one specimen sequenced in a study of blood T cell repertoires in COVID-19. Generated by immunoSEQ multiplex PCR, the TCRdb table keeps only in-frame clones and is missing some. The profile shows about 300,000 clones, around nine tenths of them singletons. The sample taken for sequencing was peripheral blood. These receptors were collected from a woman in her twenties or thirties with COVID-19, enrolled during active disease.

This chain uses TRBV5-5 with TRBJ1-6; the match to TRBD1 covers 9 bases. V shed 0 bases, J shed 10 bases, and the junction held 8 bases outside the gene matches. Germline loops: CDR1 SGHKS, CDR2 YYEKEE (reference sequence). The CDR3 loop spans 16 amino acids. CDR3 sequence (DNA): TGTGCCAGCAGCTTGGCCCGGGACAGGGCACAATCACCCCTCCACTTT. Protein: CASSLARDRAQSPLHF.

This clone was seen a few times. The chain combines TRBV5-1 with TRBJ1-1; D perhaps matches TRBD1 (6 bases). The CDR3 has 14 amino acids. CDR1 is SGHRS and CDR2 is YFSETQ in the germline V gene. V was trimmed by 4 bases and J by 1 base, leaving 11 bases between them. Here the CDR3 reads CASSRGHPNTEAFF. The CDR3 DNA reads TGCGCCAGCAGCCGGGGACATCCGAACACTGAAGCTTTCTTT. Complete variable domain (other parts from reference TRBV5-1 and TRBJ1-1): KAGVTQTPRYLIKTRGQQVTLSCSPISGHRSVSWYQQTPGQGLQFLFEYFSETQRNKGNFPGRFSGRQFSNSRSEMNVSTLELGDSALYLCASSRGHPNTEAFFGQGTRLTVV.

This chain connects TRBV11-2 to TRBJ2-7, with 7 bases identical to TRBD1. Looked up from germline, CDR1 is SGHAT and CDR2 is FQNNGV. Trimming at V came to 5 bases and at J to 6 bases, leaving 4 bases not matched to a gene. CDR3 length equals 12 residues. The CDR3 spells CASSRDRAEQYV. CDR3 in DNA: TGTGCCAGCAGCCGCGACAGGGCCGAGCAGTACGTC.

The chain uses TRBV2 and TRBJ2-1; D not resolved. The CDR3 is 13 amino acids. Per germline, CDR1 SNHLY and CDR2 FYNNEI. V was trimmed by 2 bases and J by 10 bases, leaving 12 bases between them. For the CDR3, the DNA is TGTGCCAGCAGTGAAAATCGAGTGGTAGAGCAGTTCTTC. Amino acids: CASSENRVVEQFF.

Only a few counts were recorded for this clone. This sequence joins TRBV6-5 and TRBJ2-7; 8 positions agree with TRBD1. The germline V gene encodes CDR1 MNHEY and CDR2 SVGAGI. The trim removed 6 bases at V and 2 bases at J, leaving 9 bases unmatched. The CDR3 loop spans 15 amino acids. The CDR3 loop reads CASSPGTGATYEQYV. The DNA for the CDR3 is TGTGCCAGCAGCCCCGGGACAGGAGCTACCTACGAGCAGTACGTC.

The J gene is TRBJ2-7, the V gene TRBV27, with D perhaps TRBD1 (5 bases). The CDR3 is 15 residues long. With 5 bases removed from V and 0 bases from J, the gap between germline ends came to 14 bases. Germline-derived CDR1 and CDR2 are MNHEY and SMNVEV (reference sequence). CDR3 region: CASSPQDRFSYEQYV. CDR3 in DNA: TGTGCCAGCAGTCCACAAGACAGATTCTCCTACGAGCAGTACGTC.

This clone has only one observation. The genes are TRBV6-5 and TRBJ1-1; D may be TRBD1 (6 bases). The germline V gene has CDR1 MNHEY and CDR2 SVGAGI. Trimming removed 0 bases at V and 1 base at J, with 9 bases between. The length of the CDR3 is 15 residues. The CDR3 sequence: CASSYSGRGNTEAFF. CDR3 sequence (DNA): TGTGCCAGCAGTTACTCAGGCAGGGGGAACACTGAAGCTTTCTTT.

This rearrangement joins TRBV27 to TRBJ2-1; TRBD1 is a possible D gene (5 bases). The CDR3 is 14 residues long. V was cut by 5 bases and J by 12 bases, with 20 bases left in between. From germline, CDR1 is MNHEY and CDR2 SMNVEV (reference sequence). The CDR3 DNA sequence: TGTGCCAGCAGTCTAAGAAGCGACAGCATGGGGCAGTTCTTC. It is translated as CASSLRSDSMGQFF.

The V gene is TRBV7-2, the J gene TRBJ2-7; 9 nucleotides match TRBD2. CDR1 is SGHTA, CDR2 FQGNSA, per germline. V lost 1 base and J lost 6; bases outside the gene matches: 10. The CDR3 covers 16 residues. CDR3 DNA: TGTGCCAGCAGCTTAGAGGTAGGGCGGGGGGGAAGCGAGCAGTACTTC. It translates to CASSLEVGRGGSEQYF.

V usage is TRBV11-2 and J usage is TRBJ2-7, with 9 bases lining up with TRBD2. The CDR3 has 14 amino acids. From germline, CDR1 is SGHAT and CDR2 FQNNGV. Germline trimming cut 5 bases from V and 2 bases from J; bases unmatched to any gene: 4. In DNA form, the CDR3 reads TGTGCCAGCAGCGTAGCGGGGGTACCCTACGAGCAGTACGTC. It encodes CASSVAGVPYEQYV.

The chain employs TRBV7-2 and TRBJ1-4; D is uncertain. From germline, CDR1 is SGHTA and CDR2 FQGNSA. This CDR3 contains 15 residues. The V end was cut by 5 bases, the J end by 0 bases, with 10 bases between. The CDR3 spells CASSPRHTTNEKLFF. In DNA form, the CDR3 reads TGTGCCAGCAGCCCCCGACACACAACTAATGAAAAACTGTTTTTT. The entire variable domain, with the rest obtained from reference TRBV7-2 and TRBJ1-4, is as follows: GAGVSQSPSNKVTEKGKDVELRCDPISGHTALYWYRQSLGQGLEFLIYFQGNSAPDKSGLPSDRFSAERTGGSVSTLTIQRTQQEDSAVYLCASSPRHTTNEKLFFGSGTQLSVL.

The rearrangement links TRBV15 to TRBJ2-2; D possibly corresponds to TRBD2 (10 bases). This CDR3 is built from 23 residues. Trimming took 0 bases from V and 4 from J, leaving 33 bases between them. From germline, CDR1 is LNHNV and CDR2 YYDKDF (reference sequence). The CDR3 spells CATSRDPWGPGTGSGGATGELFF. Written as DNA, the CDR3 is TGTGCCACCAGCAGAGATCCCTGGGGGCCTGGGACAGGGAGCGGGGGGGCCACCGGGGAGCTGTTTTTT.

This rearrangement joins TRBV11-3 to TRBJ2-7; 9 bases map to TRBD1. V lost 1 base and J lost 1; bases outside the gene matches: 5. The CDR3 runs to 16 residues. Germline V CDR1 and CDR2: SGHNT, YENEEA. CDR3: CASSLVGQGRSYEQYF. The DNA for the CDR3 is TGTGCCAGCAGCTTAGTCGGACAGGGGAGGTCCTACGAGCAGTACTTC.

The chain links TRBV5-1 to TRBJ2-5; no firm D call. The V end was cut by 5 bases, the J end by 2 bases, with 22 bases between. The germline V gene has CDR1 SGHRS and CDR2 YFSETQ. CDR3 size: 17 residues. As DNA, the CDR3 is TGCGCCAGCAGATTAACTTACGTTGCGGCTGCACAAGAGACCCAGTACTTC. Amino acid sequence: CASRLTYVAAAQETQYF.

The CDR3 DNA follows: TGTGCCAGCAGCCAAGATTTGACGACAATTAACTATGGCTACACCTTC. This sequence encodes CASSQDLTTINYGYTF. The chain has TRBV4-2 and TRBJ1-2, with D uncertain. This CDR3 has 16 amino acids. Trimming pared 0 bases from V and 1 base from J, leaving 12 bases between. Germline V lookup: CDR1 LGHNA, CDR2 YNFKEQ.

J is TRBJ2-1 and V is TRBV27, with 16 nucleotides matching TRBD2. The V and J ends lost 2 bases and 9 bases, in that order; junction bases with no gene match: 4. The CDR3 consists of 16 residues. CDR1 and CDR2 (germline): MNHEY, SMNVEV (reference sequence). Here the CDR3 DNA reads TGTGCCAGCAGTTTAGGGACTAGCGGGGGGGCGGGTGAGCAGTTCTTC. Translating gives CASSLGTSGGAGEQFF.

In its sample, this clone was seen a few times. The chain combines TRBV2 with TRBJ1-5; the D gene is possibly TRBD1 (5 bases). Germline-derived CDR1 and CDR2 are SNHLY and FYNNEI. CDR3 size: 14 residues. Deletions cut 0 bases from V and 7 bases from J, with 10 bases between. The CDR3 here is CASSEAGPLQPQHF. The CDR3 nucleotides are TGTGCCAGCAGTGAAGCGGGGCCCCTACAGCCCCAGCATTTT.

V is TRBV7-6 and J is TRBJ2-1, with D unresolved. The CDR3 extends over 14 amino acids. Germline CDR1 reads SGHVS; CDR2 reads FNYEAQ. Trimming cost V 3 bases and J 9 bases, with 15 bases left between them. The CDR3 DNA is TGTGCCAGCAGCTTTGGTTCGAAGCCGGTTGAGCAGTTCTTC. Encoded protein: CASSFGSKPVEQFF.

The chain recombines TRBV4-1 with TRBJ1-3; D is unresolved. This CDR3 has 15 residues. The V end lost 2 bases, the J end lost 0 bases, and 8 bases lay between the germline ends. CDR1 is MGHRA and CDR2 is YSYEKL in the germline V gene. CDR3 loop: CASSQWRDSGNTIYF. Here the CDR3 DNA reads TGCGCCAGCAGCCAATGGAGGGACTCTGGAAACACCATATATTTT.

The chain is built from TRBV4-1 and TRBJ1-1; D gene ambiguous. The CDR3 has 15 residues. V was trimmed by 2 bases and J by 3 bases, leaving 13 bases between them. Per the germline V gene, CDR1 is MGHRA and CDR2 is YSYEKL. The CDR3 here is CASSQQVRLDTEAFF. The CDR3 DNA reads TGCGCCAGCAGCCAACAGGTCAGGCTTGACACTGAAGCTTTCTTT.

The chain couples TRBV2 to TRBJ2-7, with TRBD2 matching over 7 bases. Trimming cost V 4 bases and J 2 bases; bases outside gene matches: 8. The germline V gene encodes CDR1 SNHLY and CDR2 FYNNEI. This CDR3 has 15 amino acids. The CDR3 loop is CASSGERGLTYEQYF. DNA of the CDR3: TGTGCCAGCAGTGGTGAGCGGGGCCTAACCTACGAGCAGTACTTC. The complete variable domain, with remaining parts taken from reference TRBV2 and TRBJ2-7, reads EPEVTQTPSHQVTQMGQEVILRCVPISNHLYFYWYRQILGQKVEFLVSFYNNEISEKSEIFDDQFSVERPDGSNFTLKIRSTKLEDSAMYFCASSGERGLTYEQYFGPGTRLTVT.

As for this clone: This sample includes further DNA sequences coding for the same CDR3. The chain uses TRBV7-9 and TRBJ1-1; 7 positions match TRBD1. The CDR3 is 14 amino acids. V shed 5 bases, J shed 2 bases, and the junction held 5 bases outside the gene matches. Germline V gene data show CDR1 as SEHNR and CDR2 as FQNEAQ (reference sequence). The CDR3 bases are TGTGCCAGCAGCCTTGGACAGGTTAACACTGAAGCTTTCTTT. This sequence encodes CASSLGQVNTEAFF.

The chain uses TRBV5-1 and TRBJ2-3, with 10 nucleotides matching TRBD1. The CDR3 is 16 residues long. Germline V gene sequence: CDR1 SGHRS, CDR2 YFSETQ. After removal of 4 bases from V and 0 bases from J, the junction contained 5 bases not matched to a gene. The CDR3 sequence is CASSPGQGLSTDTQYF. DNA for the CDR3: TGCGCCAGCAGCCCGGGACAGGGGCTAAGCACAGATACGCAGTATTTT.

The chain carries TRBV19 and TRBJ1-3; D remains ambiguous. CDR1 LNHDA and CDR2 SQIVND come from the germline V gene (reference sequence). V was pared by 4 bases and J by 2 bases, with 9 bases between. There are 14 residues in the CDR3. The DNA of the CDR3 is TGTGCCAGTAGTACGGGAGGGACTGGAAACACCATATATTTT. Encoded protein: CASSTGGTGNTIYF.

This chain links TRBV5-8 with TRBJ1-5; maybe TRBD1 (5 bases). Germline lookup yields CDR1 SGHTS and CDR2 YDEGEE. The CDR3 consists of 16 residues. Trimming pared 0 bases from V and 5 bases from J, leaving 15 bases between. The DNA for the CDR3 is TGTGCCAGCAGCTTGGGTCAGGTCGGGGGTGATCAGCCCCAGCATTTT. This translates into CASSLGQVGGDQPQHF.

The J gene is TRBJ2-7, the V gene TRBV7-9, with 9 bases lining up with TRBD1. Trimming cost V 5 bases and J 5 bases; bases outside gene matches: 7. The CDR3 has 14 residues. The germline CDR1 and CDR2 sequences are SEHNR and FQNEAQ (reference sequence). The CDR3, as DNA: TGTGCCAGCAGCCCGAGGGACAGGGCGAACGAGCAGTACTTC. This codes for CASSPRDRANEQYF.

The rearrangement uses TRBV7-2 and TRBJ2-3; the match to TRBD2 covers 9 bases. The CDR3 length is 15 residues. The junction had 6 bases not matched to a gene; V was cut back by 5 bases and J by 3 bases. Germline values: CDR1 SGHTA, CDR2 FQGNSA. The CDR3 sequence is CASSRGGAGTDTQYF. For the CDR3, the DNA is TGTGCCAGCAGCCGCGGGGGGGCGGGAACAGATACGCAGTATTTT. Full variable domain (outside the CDR3, taken from reference TRBV7-2 and TRBJ2-3): GAGVSQSPSNKVTEKGKDVELRCDPISGHTALYWYRQSLGQGLEFLIYFQGNSAPDKSGLPSDRFSAERTGGSVSTLTIQRTQQEDSAVYLCASSRGGAGTDTQYFGPGTRLTVL.

The chain couples TRBV5-4 to TRBJ1-2, with 9 bases aligning to TRBD1. This CDR3 has 14 residues. Germline lookup yields CDR1 SGHNT and CDR2 YYREEE (reference sequence). Unmatched junction bases numbered 3, after V lost 2 bases and J lost 4 bases. CDR3: CASSLQGASYGYTF. CDR3 DNA sequence: TGTGCCAGCAGCTTACAGGGGGCTAGCTATGGCTACACCTTC.

This chain uses TRBV30 with TRBJ1-1; D is unresolved. Germline lookup yields CDR1 GTSNPN and CDR2 SVGIG (reference sequence). Trimming left V 2 bases short and J 4 bases short, with 11 bases between. The CDR3 totals 13 residues. CDR3 region: CAWSRGGSTEAFF. The CDR3 DNA is TGTGCCTGGAGTCGGGGAGGGAGCACTGAAGCTTTCTTT.

J is TRBJ2-3 and V is TRBV7-3; possibly TRBD1 for D (5 bases). CDR1 and CDR2 from the germline V gene are SGHTA and FQGTGA. The CDR3 extends over 14 amino acids. V dropped 5 bases and J dropped 1 base, with 10 bases sitting between them. In DNA form, the CDR3 reads TGTGCCAGCAGCCCGCTAGGGGGCACAGATACGCAGTATTTT. Translating it yields CASSPLGGTDTQYF.